This T cell receptor (beta chain) was obtained from a study of blood T cells in healthy people across ages (dated by TCRdb to the mid-2010s). Notes on the research overall: In model experiments, template switching captured about one uniquely barcoded TCR beta cDNA molecule for every two T cells. To avoid experimental bias, donors of different ages were randomly spread across the sequencing lanes. For two donors (one aged 18 to 29 and one aged 80 or older), the study analyzed two additional independent replicas of 1 million unique cDNA reads from the same blood draw. Four age groups were formed from the donors: young (average approximately 17 years), middle-aged (approximately 39), aged (approximately 60) and long-lived (approximately 78). Using deep sequencing normalized with unique cDNA molecular identifiers, the study measured how TCR beta repertoire diversity changes with age. The paper as a whole reports these results and caveats: Because profiling used bulk unsorted PBMCs, naive and antigen-experienced compartments could not be compared conclusively. There was a strong correlation between observed TCR beta diversity and the percentage of naive T cells measured by flow cytometry. Compared with the aged group, the long-lived group had more naive CD4+ T cells, fewer expanded clones and increased TCR diversity, a pattern suggesting age selection. As age increased, observed TCR beta diversity per million T cells dropped in a roughly linear way, and a significant reduction was already evident by age 40. Estimates of total diversity based on one million sequenced T cells were considered lower bounds and underestimates. Donor CMV infection status was unknown, potentially confounding age-related changes in expanded clonotypes.

Receptors were amplified or captured by 5' RACE. A second PCR of about 7 to 12 cycles was performed with a sample-barcoded 5' primer and a J-beta primer mix. Each TCR beta cDNA molecule received a unique molecular identifier from a template-switch 5' adaptor carrying 12 random nucleotides. Each sample yielded at least 2.5 million CDR3-containing paired-end reads. First-strand cDNA synthesis was performed from all RNA using the Mint cDNA synthesis kit, with priming by a TRBC-specific oligonucleotide. Following uracil-DNA glycosylase treatment, all cDNA underwent a first 18-cycle PCR with the universal primers M1SS and BC2_uni_R. As for how the authors treated the data: Each sample was normalized by randomly selecting 1 million high-quality reads, each carrying a distinct molecular identifier. Instead of being binned into consensus sequences, reads with shared molecular identifiers were discarded. MiTCR, set to a Q25 quality threshold and the strictest error-elimination algorithm, was used for CDR3 identification, clonotype clustering and error correction. A nonparametric unseen species model using Euler transformation provided a lower-bound estimate of total TCR beta diversity. Starting from the raw public reads, TCRdb applied fastp trimming at Q25, assembled clones with MiXCR and retained in-frame beta chains. Under each unique CDR3 protein, matching rows form one entry showing the most common genes and DNA. For this entry, the V and J calls and clone size follow TCRdb and not the study's own pipeline. The sample includes over 1,500,000 distinct CDR3 sequences, with more than 35% observed a single time. The top ten constitute around 23% of the sample.

Systemically healthy Caucasian individuals from Russia, 35 to 40 in total and aged roughly 6 to 100 years, were included as donors. Ten milliliters of peripheral blood were drawn from each donor into EDTA-treated Vacutainer tubes. Ficoll-Paque density-gradient centrifugation was used to isolate PBMCs, with at least 7 million obtained per sample. Trizol reagent was used to extract total RNA from the PBMCs, yielding at least 5.5 micrograms per sample. The percentages of naive CD45RAhigh/CD27high T cells were determined by flow cytometry on a PBMC aliquot from every donor. From a lookup of the germline V gene, CDR1 and CDR2 are MNHEY and SVGEGT. Reading from cysteine to phenylalanine, the CDR3 counts 15 amino acids. Only the CDR3 DNA is retained, 45 bases long and in frame from the first base. V and J are truncated by 7 bases and 2 bases respectively, leaving an intervening sequence of 17 bases. On this clonotype: The antigen it recognizes is unknown. No per-base quality is available; no much larger clone lies one base away.

The chain was built from TRBV6-2 or TRBV6-3 and TRBJ1-2; the D gene lacks a confident call. This clonotype originated in a human donor in good health. Sequences were obtained from blood. The sequenced DNA is TGTGCCAGCACGGGAATTGGCAGGTGGAACTATGGCTACACCTTC. It codes for CASTGIGRWNYGYTF.